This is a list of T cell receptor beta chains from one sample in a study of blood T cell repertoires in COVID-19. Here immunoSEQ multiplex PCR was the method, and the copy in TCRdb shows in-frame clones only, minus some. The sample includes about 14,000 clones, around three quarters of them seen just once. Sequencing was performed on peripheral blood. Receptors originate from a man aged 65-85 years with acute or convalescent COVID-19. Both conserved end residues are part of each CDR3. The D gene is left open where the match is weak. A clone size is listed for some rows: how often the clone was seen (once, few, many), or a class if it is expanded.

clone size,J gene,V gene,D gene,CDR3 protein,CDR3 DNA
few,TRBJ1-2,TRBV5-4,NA,CASSSPGLKGYTF,TGTGCCAGCAGTTCCCCAGGGCTGAAGGGCTACACCTTC
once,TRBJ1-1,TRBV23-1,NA,CASSQHTRVILAFF,TGCGCCAGCAGTCAGCATACGAGGGTTATCCTAGCTTTCTTT
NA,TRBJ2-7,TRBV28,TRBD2,CASSTTSGVRYEQYF,TGTGCCAGCAGTACCACTAGCGGCGTAAGGTACGAGCAGTACTTC
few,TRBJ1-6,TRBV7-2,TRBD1,CASSFQGTANSPLHF,TGTGCCAGCAGCTTCCAGGGGACAGCAAATTCACCCCTCCACTTT
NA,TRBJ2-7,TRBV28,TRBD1,CASSYVVGQGGHEQYF,TGTGCCAGCAGTTACGTAGTCGGACAGGGGGGCCACGAGCAGTACTTC
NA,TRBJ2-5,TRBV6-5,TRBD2,CASSYSGLAGGETQYF,TGTGCCAGCAGTTACTCTGGACTAGCGGGTGGGGAGACCCAGTACTTC
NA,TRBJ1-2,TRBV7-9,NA,CASSFAQGRGYTF,TGTGCCAGCAGCTTCGCCCAGGGGCGAGGCTACACCTTC
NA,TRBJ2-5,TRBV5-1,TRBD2,CASRGGGQETQYF,TGCGCCAGCAGGGGCGGGGGACAAGAGACCCAGTACTTC
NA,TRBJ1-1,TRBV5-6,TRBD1,CASSLGDREIAEAFF,TGTGCCAGCAGCTTGGGGGACAGGGAAATTGCTGAAGCTTTCTTT
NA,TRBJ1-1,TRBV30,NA,CAWELRRDTEAFF,TGTGCCTGGGAACTCCGACGGGACACTGAAGCTTTCTTT
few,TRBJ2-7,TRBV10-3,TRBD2,CAIKGLAGNEQYF,TGTGCCATCAAGGGACTAGCGGGCAACGAGCAGTACTTC
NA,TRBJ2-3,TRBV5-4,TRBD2,CASSLAETSGGDTQYF,TGTGCCAGCAGCTTGGCCGAAACTAGCGGGGGTGATACGCAGTATTTT
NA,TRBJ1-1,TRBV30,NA,CAWSSSGFTEAFF,TGTGCCTGGAGTTCATCAGGGTTCACTGAAGCTTTCTTT
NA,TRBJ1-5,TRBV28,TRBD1,CASSLQTGGGVQPQHF,TGTGCCAGCAGTTTACAGACAGGGGGGGGAGTTCAGCCCCAGCATTTT
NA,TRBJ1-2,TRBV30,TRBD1,CAWRKRDRARYGYTF,TGTGCCTGGAGGAAACGGGACAGGGCTCGCTATGGCTACACCTTC
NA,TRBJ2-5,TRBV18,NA,CASSPLAVQETQYF,TGTGCCAGCTCACCATTAGCCGTACAAGAGACCCAGTACTTC
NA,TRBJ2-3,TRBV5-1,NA,CASSFASGTDTQYF,TGCGCCAGCAGCTTTGCGTCGGGGACAGATACGCAGTATTTT
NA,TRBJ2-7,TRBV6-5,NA,CASSPAREQYF,TGTGCCAGCAGTCCCGCCAGGGAGCAGTACTTC
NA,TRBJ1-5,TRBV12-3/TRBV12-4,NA,CASSLVTGQPQHF,TGTGCCAGCAGTTTGGTGACGGGACAGCCCCAGCATTTT
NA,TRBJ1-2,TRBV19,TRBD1,CASSTTGTGGIGGYTF,TGTGCCAGTAGTACAACCGGGACAGGGGGGATCGGAGGCTACACCTTC
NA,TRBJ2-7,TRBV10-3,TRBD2,CAISEGTSGRSSEQYF,TGTGCCATCAGTGAAGGGACTAGCGGGAGAAGTAGCGAGCAGTACTTC
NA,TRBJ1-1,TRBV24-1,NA,CATSDHGRGMAFF,TGTGCCACCAGTGACCACGGGAGGGGGATGGCTTTCTTT
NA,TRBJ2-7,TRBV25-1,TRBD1,CASSEYRTGNEQYF,TGTGCCAGCAGTGAATATAGGACAGGGAACGAGCAGTACTTC
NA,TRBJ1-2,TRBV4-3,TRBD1,CASSQGQGSYGYTF,TGCGCCAGCAGTCAGGGACAGGGATCTTATGGCTACACCTTC
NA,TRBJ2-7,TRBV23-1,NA,CASSQGGTPYEQYF,TGCGCCAGCAGTCAGGGGGGTACGCCCTACGAGCAGTACTTC
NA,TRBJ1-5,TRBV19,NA,CASSSRTDGVNQPQHF,TGTGCCAGTAGTAGCCGAACTGACGGGGTCAATCAGCCCCAGCATTTT
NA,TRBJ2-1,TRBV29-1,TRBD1,CSLVTGGRRNEQFF,TGCAGCTTAGTGACAGGGGGCCGTAGGAATGAGCAGTTCTTC
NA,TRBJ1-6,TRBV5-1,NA,CASTLEVGAGGSPLHF,TGCGCCAGCACCCTGGAGGTAGGAGCGGGTGGTTCACCCCTCCACTTT
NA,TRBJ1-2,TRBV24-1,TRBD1,CATSGTDYGYTF,TGTGCCACCTCCGGGACAGACTATGGCTACACCTTC
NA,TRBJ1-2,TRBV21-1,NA,CASSIHYTYGYTF,TGTGCCAGCAGCATCCACTACACCTATGGCTACACCTTC
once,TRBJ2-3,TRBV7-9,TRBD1,CASSPGQGVDTQYF,TGTGCCAGCAGCCCGGGACAGGGAGTGGATACGCAGTATTTT
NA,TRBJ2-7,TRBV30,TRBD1,CAWDGPPTGGYEQYF,TGTGCCTGGGATGGTCCCCCGACAGGGGGCTACGAGCAGTACTTC
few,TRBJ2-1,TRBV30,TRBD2,CASLLAGGLYNEQFF,TGTGCCTCTCTTTTAGCGGGAGGCCTCTACAATGAGCAGTTCTTC
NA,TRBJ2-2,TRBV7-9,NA,CASSLATGTGELFF,TGTGCCAGCAGCTTAGCGACCGGGACCGGGGAGCTGTTTTTT
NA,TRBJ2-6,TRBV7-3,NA,CASSDSSGANVLTF,TGTGCCAGCAGCGATAGCTCTGGGGCCAACGTCCTGACTTTC
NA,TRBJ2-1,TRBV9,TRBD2,CASSVVRGDYNEQFF,TGTGCCAGCAGCGTAGTGCGGGGGGATTACAATGAGCAGTTCTTC
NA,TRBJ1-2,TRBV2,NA,CASSYRSLRGYTF,TGTGCCAGCAGTTACCGGAGCCTGAGGGGCTACACCTTC
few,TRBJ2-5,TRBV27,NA,CASSFNGGRETQYF,TGTGCCAGCAGTTTCAACGGGGGGCGGGAGACCCAGTACTTC
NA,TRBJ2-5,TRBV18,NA,CASSPFVPTGTWETQYF,TGTGCCAGCTCACCTTTCGTACCTACAGGGACCTGGGAGACCCAGTACTTC
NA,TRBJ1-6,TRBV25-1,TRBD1,CASRRDRANSPLHF,TGTGCCAGCAGGCGGGACAGGGCTAATTCACCCCTCCACTTT
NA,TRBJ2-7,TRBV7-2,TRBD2,CASSLTSGNYEQYF,TGTGCCAGCAGCTTGACTAGCGGGAACTACGAGCAGTACTTC
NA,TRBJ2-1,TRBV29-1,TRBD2,CSVAAGGYNEQFF,TGCAGCGTTGCGGCGGGAGGGTACAATGAGCAGTTCTTC
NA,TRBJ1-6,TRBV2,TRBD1,CASSSRQGSNSPLHF,TGTGCCAGCAGTTCCCGACAGGGGTCTAATTCACCCCTCCACTTT
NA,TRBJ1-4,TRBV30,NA,CAWASGGTNEKLFF,TGTGCCTGGGCCTCCGGGGGGACTAATGAAAAACTGTTTTTT
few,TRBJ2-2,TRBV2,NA,CASSEGARSGELFF,TGTGCCAGCAGTGAAGGGGCCCGCTCCGGGGAGCTGTTTTTT
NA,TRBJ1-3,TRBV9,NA,CASSVDRGNTIYF,TGTGCCAGCAGCGTAGATCGGGGAAACACCATATATTTT
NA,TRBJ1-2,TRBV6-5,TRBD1,CASSRIRTGGYGYTF,TGTGCCAGCAGCAGAATCCGGACAGGGGGTTATGGCTACACCTTC
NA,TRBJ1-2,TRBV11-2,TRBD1,CASSFEGARGYTF,TGTGCCAGCAGCTTCGAGGGGGCTCGAGGCTACACCTTC
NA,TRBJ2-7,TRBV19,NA,CATQGQNYEQYF,TGTGCCACCCAGGGACAAAACTACGAGCAGTACTTC
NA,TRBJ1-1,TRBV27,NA,CASSTGSLLGTEAFF,TGTGCCAGCAGTACAGGGAGCCTATTGGGCACTGAAGCTTTCTTT
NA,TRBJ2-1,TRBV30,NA,CAWSVRPRLVSYNEQFF,TGTGCCTGGAGTGTACGGCCCCGACTAGTATCCTACAATGAGCAGTTCTTC
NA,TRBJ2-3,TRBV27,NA,CASSRGTWGTDTQYF,TGTGCCAGCAGTCGAGGGACATGGGGTACAGATACGCAGTATTTT
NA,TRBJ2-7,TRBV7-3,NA,CASSPGEGNYEQYF,TGTGCCAGCAGCCCGGGAGAGGGGAACTACGAGCAGTACTTC